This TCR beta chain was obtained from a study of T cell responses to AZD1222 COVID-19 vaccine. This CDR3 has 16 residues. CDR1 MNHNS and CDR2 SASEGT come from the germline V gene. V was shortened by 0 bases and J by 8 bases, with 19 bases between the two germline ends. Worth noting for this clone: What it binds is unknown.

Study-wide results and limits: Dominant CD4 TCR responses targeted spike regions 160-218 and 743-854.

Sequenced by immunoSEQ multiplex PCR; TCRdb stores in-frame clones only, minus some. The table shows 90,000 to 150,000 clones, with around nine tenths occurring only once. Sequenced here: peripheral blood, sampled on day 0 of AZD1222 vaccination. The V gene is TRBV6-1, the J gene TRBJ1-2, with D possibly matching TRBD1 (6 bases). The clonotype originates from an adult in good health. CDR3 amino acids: CASSEALTGPGGGYTF. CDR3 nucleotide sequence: TGTGCCAGCAGTGAAGCGCTTACAGGGCCGGGCGGAGGCTACACCTTC.